This TCR beta chain was obtained from a study of beta chain features in type 1 diabetes (dated by TCRdb to 2017 to 2018). Describing the broader study: Mean age, gender distribution, total cell number and subset yield did not differ between patients and healthy donors. The study compared the TCRB repertoires of sorted circulating CD4+ T cell subsets in recently diagnosed type 1 diabetes patients with those in matched healthy donors. A total of roughly 100 million sorted cells were examined across all samples, and the number of cells per subset was strongly correlated with RNA yield. Whereas all 30 or so donors provided naive and central memory subsets, regulatory and stem cell-like memory subsets were isolated from just 8 patients and about 8 healthy donors.

From each donor, a single peripheral blood sample of around 120 mL on average was drawn into heparinised tubes. Naive, central memory, regulatory and stem cell-like memory CD4+ T cells were sorted on a BD FACSAria II using a panel including CD45RO, CCR7, CD25, CD127, CD95 and CD27. Purity was above 95% for every sorted population. PBMCs were isolated immediately by Lymphoprep density gradient centrifugation and stained directly without culture. So that batch effects would be minimized, each experiment stained and sorted samples in pairs, pairing one healthy donor with one patient. This clone was found many times. Its antigen remains undetermined. The sample holds no much larger clone one base away, and base qualities are not on file. Reading from cysteine to phenylalanine, the CDR3 counts 12 amino acids. Just the 36-base CDR3 DNA is kept, in frame starting at base 1. The trim is 4 bases for V and 5 bases for J, with a gap of 7 bases between the germline ends. As encoded in the germline V gene, CDR1 is MDHEN while CDR2 is SYDVKM.

The High Capacity cDNA Reverse Transcription Kit was used to reverse transcribe all of the isolated RNA, meaning that expressed TCRB transcripts were what got sequenced. Deep immunoSEQ sequencing was performed on naive, central memory and regulatory T cell samples, with an average of approximately 4 million total reads per sample. After sorted cells were lysed in RLT buffer, RNA was extracted with DNase-treated RNeasy Micro or Mini kits, with the choice depending on cell number. To prevent cross-contamination, each cell subset was processed individually, whereas patient and healthy donor samples were processed jointly. The immunoSEQ multiplex PCR was used to amplify TCRB sequences from cDNA, generating 87-bp fragments that spanned the CDR3 region. Sequencing of the amplicons was performed on the Illumina HiSeq platform. The original pipeline was this. PCR bias was computationally corrected using synthetic template baselines, reads within Hamming distance 2 were collapsed, and singletons that could not be merged were discarded. By aligning reads against IMGT, V, D and J genes, CDR3 length, and insertions or deletions at six rearrangement sites were assigned. Within each subset, clonotype counts were normalized to sorted cell number, and only after that were true diversity and Gini coefficients computed with the tcR R package. The overlap coefficient, calculated on TCRB nucleotide sequences, was used to quantify repertoire sharing. As a proxy for the pre-selection repertoire, out-of-frame TCRB sequences from naive cells were analyzed. TCRdb took this table from immuneACCESS and kept in-frame rearrangements with V and J called. Such tables lack part of the clones; where checked against another copy, unresolved V genes explain under half of the gap, and the rest is unexplained. That table furnishes V, J and clone size, whereas the DNA furnished D and trimming. The sample table records under 400,000 clones; around 13% of these occur just once. 0.017% of the sample belongs to the ten largest clones.

Study-wide conclusions, independent of this receptor: Sequencing cDNA rather than genomic DNA could over-represent highly expressing activated cells, although activation and CD3 levels did not differ between groups. At VDJ recombination sites, patients with type 1 diabetes made fewer insertions and deleted more nucleotides, a pattern implying thymic rearrangement abnormalities. A moderate but significant shortening of TCRB CDR3 length was observed in type 1 diabetes patients in all four CD4+ subsets. Because the HLA sub-analyses included only small numbers of individuals, any influence of HLA type on TCRB rearrangement was left unresolved. Shorter templates might have been favored by PCR, but patient and control samples were amplified and corrected together, so both groups would have been affected equally by any skew. Naive, central memory and regulatory TCRB repertoires appeared to be more alike among patients than among healthy donors.

This sequence was found in a man aged 18-30 years in good health. The V and J genes are TRBV28 and TRBJ2-3; the D region possibly corresponds to TRBD2 (6 bases align). Sequenced: naive CD4+ T cells from blood. This specimen's cell subset or site label, interpreted: true naive CD4+ T cells. The CDR3 amino acid sequence is: CASSSSVDTQYF. The nucleotide sequence is TGTGCCAGCAGTTCTAGCGTAGATACGCAGTATTTT. The full variable domain, with segments outside the CDR3 supplied by the reference TRBV28 and TRBJ2-3 proteins, appears as DVKVTQSSRYLVKRTGEKVFLECVQDMDHENMFWYRQDPGLGLRLIYFSYDVKMKEKGDIPEGYSVSREKKERFSLILESASTNQTSMYLCASSSSVDTQYFGPGTRLTVL.